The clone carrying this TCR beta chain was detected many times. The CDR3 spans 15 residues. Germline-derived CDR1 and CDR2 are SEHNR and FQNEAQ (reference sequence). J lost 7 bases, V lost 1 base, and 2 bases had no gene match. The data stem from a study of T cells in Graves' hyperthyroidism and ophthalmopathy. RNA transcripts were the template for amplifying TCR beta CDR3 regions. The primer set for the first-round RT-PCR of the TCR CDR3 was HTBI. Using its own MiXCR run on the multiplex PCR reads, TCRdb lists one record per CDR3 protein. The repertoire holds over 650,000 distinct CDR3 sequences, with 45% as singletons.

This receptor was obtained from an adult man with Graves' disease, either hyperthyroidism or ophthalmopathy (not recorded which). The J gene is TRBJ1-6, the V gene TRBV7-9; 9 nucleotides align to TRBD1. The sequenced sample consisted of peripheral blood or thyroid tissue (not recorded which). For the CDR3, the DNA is TGTGCCAGCAGCTTAGACAGGGGGCTGAATTCACCCCTCCACTTT. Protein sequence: CASSLDRGLNSPLHF.